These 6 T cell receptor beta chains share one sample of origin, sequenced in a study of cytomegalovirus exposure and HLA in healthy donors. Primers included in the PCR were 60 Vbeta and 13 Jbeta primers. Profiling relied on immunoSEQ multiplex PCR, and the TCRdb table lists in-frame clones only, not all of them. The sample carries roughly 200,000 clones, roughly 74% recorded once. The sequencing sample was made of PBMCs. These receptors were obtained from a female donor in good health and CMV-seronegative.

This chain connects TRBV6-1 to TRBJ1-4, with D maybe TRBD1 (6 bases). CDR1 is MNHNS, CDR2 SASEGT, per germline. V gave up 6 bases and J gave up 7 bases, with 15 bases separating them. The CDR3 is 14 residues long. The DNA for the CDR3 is TGTGCCAGCAGCAACAGGGCCCCTAGTGAAAAACTGTTTTTT. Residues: CASSNRAPSEKLFF.

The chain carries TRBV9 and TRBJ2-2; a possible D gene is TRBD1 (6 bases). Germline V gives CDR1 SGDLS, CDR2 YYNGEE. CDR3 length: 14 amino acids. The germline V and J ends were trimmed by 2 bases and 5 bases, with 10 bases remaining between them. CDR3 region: CASSVPGATGELFF. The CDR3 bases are TGTGCCAGCAGCGTCCCAGGGGCGACCGGGGAGCTGTTTTTT.

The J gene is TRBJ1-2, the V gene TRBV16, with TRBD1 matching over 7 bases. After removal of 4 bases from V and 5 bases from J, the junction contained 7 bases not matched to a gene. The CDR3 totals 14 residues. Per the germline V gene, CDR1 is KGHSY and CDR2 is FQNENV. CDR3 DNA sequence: TGTGCCAGCAGCCTAATAGGGGACAGATATGGCTACACCTTC. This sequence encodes CASSLIGDRYGYTF.

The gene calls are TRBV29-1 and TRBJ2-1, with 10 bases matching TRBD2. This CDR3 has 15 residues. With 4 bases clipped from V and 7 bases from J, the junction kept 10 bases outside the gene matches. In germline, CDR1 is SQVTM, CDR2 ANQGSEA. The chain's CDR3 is CSVGGKGLASNEQFF. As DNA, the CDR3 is TGCAGCGTTGGGGGGAAGGGACTAGCGTCTAATGAGCAGTTCTTC.

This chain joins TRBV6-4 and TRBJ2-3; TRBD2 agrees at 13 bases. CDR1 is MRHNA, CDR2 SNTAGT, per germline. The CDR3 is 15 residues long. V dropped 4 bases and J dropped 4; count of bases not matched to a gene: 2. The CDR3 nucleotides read TGTGCCAGCAGTGCCGGGACTAGCGGGGCAGATACGCAGTATTTT. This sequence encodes CASSAGTSGADTQYF.

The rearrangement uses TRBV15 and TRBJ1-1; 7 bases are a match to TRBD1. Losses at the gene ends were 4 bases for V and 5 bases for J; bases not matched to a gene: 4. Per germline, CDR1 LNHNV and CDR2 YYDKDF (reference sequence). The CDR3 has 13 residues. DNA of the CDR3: TGTGCCACCAGCACGGACAGGATTACTGAAGCTTTCTTT. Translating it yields CATSTDRITEAFF.